A single sample is the source of the 17 T cell receptor beta chains below, sequenced in a study of control samples from healthy donors and cancer patients (dated by TCRdb to 2019 to 2021). The library was built by means of the immunoSEQ multiplex PCR assay. TCRdb obtained this table from immuneACCESS and retained in-frame rearrangements with V and J assigned. These tables miss some clones; where compared with another copy, unresolved V genes account for less than half of the shortfall, and the remainder is unexplained. This sample holds about 140,000 clones; 80% to 90% were observed only once. The top ten clonotypes cover around 10% of the sample. Sequencing was carried out using blood. The source of these receptors is a woman under 40 in good health.

V gene TRBV6-5 combines with J gene TRBJ2-3, with 9 bases identical to TRBD2. J was trimmed by 6 bases and V by 3 bases; bases with no gene match: 7. There are 15 residues in the CDR3. Germline V gene sequence: CDR1 MNHEY, CDR2 SVGAGI. The CDR3 nucleotides read TGTGCCAGCAGTTATAGCGGGAGTTCAGGGGATACGCAGTATTTT. It yields the protein CASSYSGSSGDTQYF.

The CDR3 protein is CASSQTDTQYF. For the CDR3, the DNA is TGTGCCAGCAGCCAAACAGATACGCAGTATTTT. The chain uses TRBV7-2 and TRBJ2-3; D is unclear. The germline CDR1 and CDR2 sequences are SGHTA and FQGNSA. CDR3 length equals 11 residues. Between the trimmed V and J ends, which lost 5 bases and 3 bases, there was a span of 3 bases. Using reference TRBV7-2 and TRBJ2-3 for the parts outside the CDR3, the full variable domain is GAGVSQSPSNKVTEKGKDVELRCDPISGHTALYWYRQSLGQGLEFLIYFQGNSAPDKSGLPSDRFSAERTGGSVSTLTIQRTQQEDSAVYLCASSQTDTQYFGPGTRLTVL.

The J gene is TRBJ1-5, the V gene TRBV28, with no clear D. V shed 5 bases and J shed 5 bases, with 13 bases lying between them. CDR1 MDHEN and CDR2 SYDVKM come from the germline V gene. This CDR3 region has 14 residues. The CDR3 DNA reads TGTGCCAGCAGTCACGGGATTTCCCATCAGCCCCAGCATTTT. Protein sequence: CASSHGISHQPQHF.

The chain couples TRBV9 to TRBJ2-7; D gene uncertain. This CDR3 has 14 amino acids. V was clipped by 0 bases and J by 4 bases, with 11 bases between them. CDR1 and CDR2 (germline): SGDLS, YYNGEE. The CDR3 loop reads CASSVGLGVYEQYF. The DNA of the CDR3 is TGTGCCAGCAGCGTAGGACTGGGCGTTTACGAGCAGTACTTC.

The V call is TRBV4-2, the J call TRBJ1-2; no clear D gene. Trimming left V 3 bases short and J 1 base short, with 0 bases between. This CDR3 region has 11 residues. CDR1 is LGHNA and CDR2 is YNFKEQ in the germline V gene. The CDR3 here is CASSHNYGYTF. DNA for the CDR3: TGTGCCAGCAGCCATAACTATGGCTACACCTTC.

J is TRBJ1-6 and V is TRBV9, with a tentative D call TRBD1 (5 bases). Germline V gives CDR1 SGDLS, CDR2 YYNGEE. CDR3 length equals 16 residues. V was trimmed by 0 bases and J by 9 bases, leaving 16 bases between them. This chain's CDR3 is CASSVGQARGGSPLHF. CDR3 bases: TGTGCCAGCAGCGTAGGCCAGGCCCGGGGGGGTTCACCCCTCCACTTT.

J is TRBJ2-3 and V is TRBV7-2, with TRBD1 as a possible D gene (5 bases). V dropped 0 bases and J dropped 2 bases, with 18 bases sitting between them. Germline V gives CDR1 SGHTA, CDR2 FQGNSA. CDR3 length: 18 residues. CDR3 residues: CASSLATGLGGATDTQYF. CDR3 in DNA: TGTGCCAGCAGCTTAGCGACGGGTCTCGGTGGGGCCACAGATACGCAGTATTTT. The full variable domain, its missing parts supplied by reference TRBV7-2 and TRBJ2-3, is GAGVSQSPSNKVTEKGKDVELRCDPISGHTALYWYRQSLGQGLEFLIYFQGNSAPDKSGLPSDRFSAERTGGSVSTLTIQRTQQEDSAVYLCASSLATGLGGATDTQYFGPGTRLTVL.

V usage is TRBV7-2 and J usage is TRBJ1-1, with D uncertain. The CDR3 covers 16 residues. Germline CDR1 reads SGHTA; CDR2 reads FQGNSA. Deletions cut 5 bases from V and 8 bases from J, with 24 bases between. CDR3 loop: CASSLSAAVLAEEAFF. The CDR3 DNA sequence: TGTGCCAGCAGCCTGTCGGCGGCAGTGCTTGCTGAGGAAGCTTTCTTT.

The chain recombines TRBV4-1 with TRBJ1-5; possibly TRBD1 for D (6 bases). Germline V gene lookup returns CDR1 MGHRA and CDR2 YSYEKL. The CDR3 runs 14 residues. V lost 0 bases and J 9 bases, leaving 12 bases between the germline ends. In nucleotides, the CDR3 is TGCGCCAGCAGCCAAGAACAGGGAGGGTGGCCCCAGCATTTT. It specifies CASSQEQGGWPQHF.

The chain uses TRBV15 and TRBJ2-2; D is perhaps TRBD2 (6 bases). This CDR3 region has 17 residues. V dropped 0 bases and J dropped 1 base, with 12 bases sitting between them. CDR1 and CDR2 (germline): LNHNV, YYDKDF (reference sequence). The CDR3 DNA reads TGTGCCACCAGCAGAGATAGTCTGGGACTGAACACCGGGGAGCTGTTTTTT. Residues: CATSRDSLGLNTGELFF.

This chain uses TRBV27 with TRBJ1-2; 7 bases match TRBD1. The CDR3 consists of 14 residues. The germline CDR1 and CDR2 sequences are MNHEY and SMNVEV (reference sequence). Losses at the gene ends were 2 bases for V and 4 bases for J; bases not matched to a gene: 4. CDR3 region: CASSLAGGFYGYTF. In nucleotides, the CDR3 is TGTGCCAGCAGTTTAGCAGGGGGTTTCTATGGCTACACCTTC.

The chain joins TRBV6-5 to TRBJ2-3; a weak D match, TRBD1 (6 bases). Per germline, CDR1 MNHEY and CDR2 SVGAGI. Deletions cut 6 bases from V and 0 bases from J, with 13 bases between. The CDR3 length is 15 residues. The CDR3 region has the DNA TGTGCCAGCAGCTTCGGACAGTCTAGCACAGATACGCAGTATTTT. Translated, it gives CASSFGQSSTDTQYF.

This chain connects TRBV7-8 to TRBJ2-1, with 13 bases identical to TRBD2. V shed 2 bases, J shed 9 bases, and the junction held 4 bases outside the gene matches. The CDR3 sequence is 15 residues long. The germline V gene encodes CDR1 SGHVS and CDR2 FQNEAQ. This CDR3 reads CASSLLGTSGTEQFF. The CDR3 DNA is TGTGCCAGCAGCTTATTAGGGACTAGCGGGACTGAGCAGTTCTTC.

The V gene is TRBV3-1 (or the pseudogene TRBV3-2), the J gene TRBJ1-1; D ambiguous. The length of the CDR3 is 12 residues. Germline V gene lookup returns CDR1 LGHDT and CDR2 YNNKEL (reference sequence). V lost 4 bases, J lost 1 base, and 4 bases lay in between. CDR3 region: CASSRGNTEAFF. In DNA, the CDR3 is TGTGCCAGCAGCCGAGGGAACACTGAAGCTTTCTTT.

This clone was picked up a small number of times. The chain joins TRBV28 to TRBJ2-1; D might be TRBD2 (6 bases). Germline values: CDR1 MDHEN, CDR2 SYDVKM. The CDR3 sequence is 14 residues long. V was trimmed by 5 bases and J by 6 bases, leaving 14 bases between them. The CDR3 region has the DNA TGTGCCAGCAGTGGCCCCGGTAGCGGCAATGAGCAGTTCTTC. Translating gives CASSGPGSGNEQFF.

J is TRBJ2-7 and V is TRBV12-1; TRBD2, as called in the table, went unchecked against the DNA. TRBV12-1 represents a pseudogene. The length of the CDR3 is 11 residues. CDR3 loop: CASSLFYEQYF. The DNA of the CDR3 is TGTGCCAGCAGCCTATTCTACGAGCAGTACTTC.

J is TRBJ2-4 and V is TRBV2; perhaps D is TRBD1 or TRBD2 (6 bases each). Trimming took 4 bases from V and 7 from J, leaving 17 bases between them. Germline V gene lookup returns CDR1 SNHLY and CDR2 FYNNEI. The CDR3 consists of 15 residues. Here the CDR3 reads CASSASTGGWNIQYF. As DNA, the CDR3 is TGTGCCAGCAGTGCGTCGACAGGAGGGTGGAACATTCAGTACTTC.